The clone carrying this TCR beta chain was recorded at least ten times. Antigen specificity is unknown. This specimen belongs to a study of spatial heterogeneity in lung cancer. Overall study findings and caveats: Resection blood, more than follow-up blood, showed ubiquitous expanded tumor TCRs.

Specified time point: sample taken at primary tumor resection. Untreated early-stage non-small cell lung cancer patients, around 72 in total, were the donors. TCRdb analysed the 5' RACE reads with MiXCR anew, one entry per CDR3 protein. The sample contains 48,000 or so distinct CDR3 sequences, roughly 5% of which appear only once. The J segment lost 7 bases and the V segment lost 3 bases, leaving 5 bases of the junction unmatched. The CDR3 consists of 15 residues. Germline values: CDR1 DFQATT, CDR2 SNEGSKA (reference sequence). The rearrangement uses TRBV20-1 and TRBJ2-1; the match to TRBD2 covers 14 bases. The TCR sequence derives from a male donor with early-stage non-small cell lung cancer. The specimen comprised PBMCs, sampled at surgery. The chain's CDR3 is CSARGTSGRLNEQFF. For the CDR3, the DNA is TGCAGTGCTAGGGGGACTAGCGGGAGACTGAATGAGCAGTTCTTC.